This T cell receptor beta chain was profiled in a study of blood T cell repertoires in COVID-19. Across the whole study: The samples span acute and convalescent COVID-19 from the United States, Italy and Spain. PBMCs, B-cell-depleted T cells, or T cells provided the cDNA or gDNA that made up the material.

Original analysis: Researchers report that nucleated cell counts were estimated from reference gene primer amplification. Only in-frame clones appear in the TCRdb table, and some are missing; sequencing was by immunoSEQ multiplex PCR. V and J calls and clone size are those listed in that table; D and trimming were worked out from the DNA. The profile shows 400,000 or so clones, roughly 90% of them singletons. The table lists this clone with a few counts. This CDR3 region has 13 residues. Germline V gene data show CDR1 as SEHNR and CDR2 as FQNEAQ (reference sequence). Trimming left V 1 base short and J 5 bases short, with 9 bases between.

This clonotype was sampled from a man younger than 35 with COVID-19, enrolled during active disease. Sequenced: peripheral blood. The J gene is TRBJ2-7, the V gene TRBV7-9; D gene unclear. DNA of the CDR3: TGTGCCAGCAGCTTAGAACTGCCCCACGAGCAGTACTTC. It translates to CASSLELPHEQYF. Full variable domain (outside the CDR3, taken from reference TRBV7-9 and TRBJ2-7): DTGVSQNPRHKITKRGQNVTFRCDPISEHNRLYWYRQTLGQGPEFLTYFQNEAQLEKSRLLSDRFSAERPKGSFSTLEIQRTEQGDSAMYLCASSLELPHEQYFGPGTRLTVT.